This T cell receptor beta chain derives from a study of T cells in Graves' hyperthyroidism and ophthalmopathy. Across the whole study: Prior to any treatment, at the point of initial diagnosis, peripheral blood was collected.

Comments on this clonotype: What it binds is unknown.

The source of the PBMCs was around 9 ml of fresh peripheral blood. TCR beta CDR3 region amplification was performed from RNA transcripts. TCR CDR3 underwent first-round RT-PCR with the HTBI primer set. TCRdb used MiXCR to reprocess the multiplex PCR reads, holding one entry per CDR3 protein. The sample holds more than 300,000 distinct CDR3 sequences; about 15% are singletons and the top ten take 34%. Findings of the study overall: Stable hyperthyroidism was told apart from ophthalmopathy by a model built on 13 V-J features. Most thyroid clonotypes with frequency above 0.001 were detected in blood.

Sample: blood. This TCR came from a woman aged 25 to 39 with Graves' hyperthyroidism that later progressed to Graves' ophthalmopathy.

The CDR3 loop is CACGNQPQHF. The CDR3 DNA reads as TGTGCCTGCGGCAATCAGCCCCAGCATTTT. The chain carries TRBV30 and TRBJ1-5, with D unresolved. This CDR3 region has 10 residues. Trimming took 6 bases from V and 2 from J, leaving 2 bases between them. Germline V CDR1 and CDR2: GTSNPN, SVGIG (reference sequence).